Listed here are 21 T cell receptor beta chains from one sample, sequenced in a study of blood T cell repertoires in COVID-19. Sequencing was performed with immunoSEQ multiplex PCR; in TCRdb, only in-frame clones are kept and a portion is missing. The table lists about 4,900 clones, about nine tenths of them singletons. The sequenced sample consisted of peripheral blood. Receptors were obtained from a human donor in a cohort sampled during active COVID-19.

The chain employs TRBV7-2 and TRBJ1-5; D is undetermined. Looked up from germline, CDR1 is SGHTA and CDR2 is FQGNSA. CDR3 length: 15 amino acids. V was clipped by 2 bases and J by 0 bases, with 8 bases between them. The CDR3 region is CASSLSLTSNQPQHF. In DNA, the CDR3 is TGTGCCAGCAGCTTAAGCCTCACTAGCAATCAGCCCCAGCATTTT.

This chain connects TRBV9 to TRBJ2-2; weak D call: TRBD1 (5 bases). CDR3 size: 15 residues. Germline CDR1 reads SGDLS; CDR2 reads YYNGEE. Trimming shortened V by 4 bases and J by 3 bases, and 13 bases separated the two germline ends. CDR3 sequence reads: CASSIGHPDTGELFF. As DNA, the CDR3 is TGTGCCAGCAGCATAGGACATCCGGACACCGGGGAGCTGTTTTTT.

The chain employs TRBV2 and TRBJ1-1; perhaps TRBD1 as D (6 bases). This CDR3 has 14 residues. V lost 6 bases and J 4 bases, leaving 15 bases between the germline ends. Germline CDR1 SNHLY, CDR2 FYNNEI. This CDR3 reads CASRIRQVVTEAFF. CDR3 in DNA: TGTGCCAGCAGGATTCGACAGGTGGTCACTGAAGCTTTCTTT.

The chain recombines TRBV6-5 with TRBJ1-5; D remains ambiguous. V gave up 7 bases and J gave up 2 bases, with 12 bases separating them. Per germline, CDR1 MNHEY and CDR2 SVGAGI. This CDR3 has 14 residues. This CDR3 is CASNPRRGNQPQHF. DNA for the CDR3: TGTGCCAGCAACCCCAGACGGGGCAATCAGCCCCAGCATTTT.

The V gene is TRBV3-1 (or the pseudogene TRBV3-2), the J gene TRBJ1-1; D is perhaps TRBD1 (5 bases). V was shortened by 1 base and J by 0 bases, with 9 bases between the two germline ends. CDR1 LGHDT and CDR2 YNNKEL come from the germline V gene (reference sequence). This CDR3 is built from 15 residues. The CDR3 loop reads CASSQAGGVNTEAFF. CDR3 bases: TGTGCCAGCAGCCAAGCGGGGGGGGTGAACACTGAAGCTTTCTTT.

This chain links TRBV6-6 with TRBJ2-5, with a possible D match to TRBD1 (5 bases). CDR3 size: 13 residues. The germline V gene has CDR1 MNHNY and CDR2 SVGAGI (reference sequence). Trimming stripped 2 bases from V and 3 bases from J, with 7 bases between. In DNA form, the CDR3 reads TGTGCCAGCAGTTACCAGGGAAAAGAGACCCAGTACTTC. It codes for CASSYQGKETQYF.

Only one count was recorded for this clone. The CDR3 nucleotides are TGTGCCAGCAGTTCAATCAGACAGGGAATTTACAATGAGCAGTTCTTC. Translated, it gives CASSSIRQGIYNEQFF. The chain joins TRBV28 to TRBJ2-1; the match to TRBD1 covers 7 bases. V was clipped by 4 bases and J by 4 bases; unmatched bases: 10. Germline CDR1 MDHEN, CDR2 SYDVKM. The CDR3 runs to 16 residues.

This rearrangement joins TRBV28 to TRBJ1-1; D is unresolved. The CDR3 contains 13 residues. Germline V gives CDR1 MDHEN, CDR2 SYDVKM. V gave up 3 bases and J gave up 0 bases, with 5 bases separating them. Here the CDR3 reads CASSFLMNTEAFF. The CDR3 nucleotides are TGTGCCAGCAGTTTCCTTATGAACACTGAAGCTTTCTTT.

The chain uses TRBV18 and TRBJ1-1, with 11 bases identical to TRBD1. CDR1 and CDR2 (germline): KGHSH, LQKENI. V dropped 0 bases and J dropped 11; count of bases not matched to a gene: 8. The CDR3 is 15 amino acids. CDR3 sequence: CASSPPGDRGAFAFF. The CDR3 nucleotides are TGTGCCAGCTCACCACCAGGGGACAGGGGGGCTTTTGCTTTCTTT.

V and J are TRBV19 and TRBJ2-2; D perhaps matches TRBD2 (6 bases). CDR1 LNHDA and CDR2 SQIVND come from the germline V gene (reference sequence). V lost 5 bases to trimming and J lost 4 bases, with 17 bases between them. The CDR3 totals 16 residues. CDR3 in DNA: TGTGCCAGTAGTCCACGGGTCCTCGGGGGCACCGGGGAGCTGTTTTTT. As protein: CASSPRVLGGTGELFF.

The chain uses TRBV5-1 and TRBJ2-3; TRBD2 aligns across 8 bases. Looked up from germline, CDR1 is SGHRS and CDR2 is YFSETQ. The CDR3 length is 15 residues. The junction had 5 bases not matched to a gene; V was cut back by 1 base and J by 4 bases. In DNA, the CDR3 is TGCGCCAGCAGCTTGATAGGGACTAGTCCAGATACGCAGTATTTT. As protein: CASSLIGTSPDTQYF.

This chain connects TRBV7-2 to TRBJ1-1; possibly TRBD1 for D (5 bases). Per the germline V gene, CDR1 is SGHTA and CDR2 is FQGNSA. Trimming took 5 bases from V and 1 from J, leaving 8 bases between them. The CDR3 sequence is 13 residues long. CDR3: CASSVRGNTEAFF. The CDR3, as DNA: TGTGCCAGCAGCGTAAGGGGGAACACTGAAGCTTTCTTT.

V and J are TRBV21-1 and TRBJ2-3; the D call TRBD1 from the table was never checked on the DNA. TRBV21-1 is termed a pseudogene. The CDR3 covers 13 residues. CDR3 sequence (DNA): TGTGCCAGCAGCAAATACGACAGGGGGACGCAGTATTTT. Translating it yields CASSKYDRGTQYF.

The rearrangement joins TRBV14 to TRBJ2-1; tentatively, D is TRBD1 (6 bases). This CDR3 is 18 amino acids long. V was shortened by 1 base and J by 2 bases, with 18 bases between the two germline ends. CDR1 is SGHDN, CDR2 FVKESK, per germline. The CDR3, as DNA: TGTGCCAGCAGCCAAGGAATCCCGGGACACGGTACCTACAATGAGCAGTTCTTC. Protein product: CASSQGIPGHGTYNEQFF.

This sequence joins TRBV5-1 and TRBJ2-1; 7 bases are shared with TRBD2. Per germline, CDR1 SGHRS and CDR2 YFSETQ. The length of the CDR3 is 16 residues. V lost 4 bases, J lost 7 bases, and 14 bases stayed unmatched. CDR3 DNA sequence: TGCGCCAGCAGCCTGACGGGGCGGGGGTCCTTGAATGAGCAGTTCTTC. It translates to CASSLTGRGSLNEQFF.

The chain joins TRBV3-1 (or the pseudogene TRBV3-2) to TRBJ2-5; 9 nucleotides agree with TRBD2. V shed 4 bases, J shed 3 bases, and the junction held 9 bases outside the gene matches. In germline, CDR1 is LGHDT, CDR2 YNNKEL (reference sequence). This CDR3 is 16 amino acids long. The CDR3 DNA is TGTGCCAGCAGCCCAACTGTTAGACTAGCGGAAGAGACCCAGTACTTC. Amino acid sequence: CASSPTVRLAEETQYF.

CDR3 in amino acids: CASSERRETQYF. The DNA of the CDR3 is TGTGCCAGCAGTGAACGTAGAGAGACCCAGTACTTC. The V gene is TRBV6-1, the J gene TRBJ2-5; D not resolved. Per germline, CDR1 MNHNS and CDR2 SASEGT. Between the trimmed V and J ends, which lost 2 bases and 4 bases, there was a span of 5 bases. This CDR3 has 12 amino acids.

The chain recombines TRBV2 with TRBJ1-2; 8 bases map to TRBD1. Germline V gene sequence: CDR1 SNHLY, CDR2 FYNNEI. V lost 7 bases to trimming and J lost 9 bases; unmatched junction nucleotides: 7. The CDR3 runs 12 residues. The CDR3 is CASTSTGESYTF. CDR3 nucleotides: TGTGCCAGCACCTCGACAGGGGAGAGCTACACCTTC.

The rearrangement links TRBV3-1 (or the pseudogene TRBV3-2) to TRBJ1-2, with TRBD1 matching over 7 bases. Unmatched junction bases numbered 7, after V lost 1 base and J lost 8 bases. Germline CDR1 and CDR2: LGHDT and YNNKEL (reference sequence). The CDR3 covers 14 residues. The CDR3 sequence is CASSQGTGVLGYTF. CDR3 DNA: TGTGCCAGCAGCCAAGGAACAGGGGTTCTCGGCTACACCTTC.

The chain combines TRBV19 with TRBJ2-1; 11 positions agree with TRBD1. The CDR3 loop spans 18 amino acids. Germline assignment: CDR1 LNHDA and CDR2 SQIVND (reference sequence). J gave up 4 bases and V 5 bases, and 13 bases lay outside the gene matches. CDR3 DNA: TGTGCCAGTAGTGGCTTCAGAGGACAGGGGGCTAGTTACAATGAGCAGTTCTTC. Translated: CASSGFRGQGASYNEQFF.

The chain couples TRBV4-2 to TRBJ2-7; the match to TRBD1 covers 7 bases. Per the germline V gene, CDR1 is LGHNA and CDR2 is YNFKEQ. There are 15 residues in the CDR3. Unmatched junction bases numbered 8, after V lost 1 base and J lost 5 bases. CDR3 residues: CASSQASTGIHEQYF. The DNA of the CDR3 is TGTGCCAGCAGCCAAGCCTCGACAGGGATCCACGAGCAGTACTTC.